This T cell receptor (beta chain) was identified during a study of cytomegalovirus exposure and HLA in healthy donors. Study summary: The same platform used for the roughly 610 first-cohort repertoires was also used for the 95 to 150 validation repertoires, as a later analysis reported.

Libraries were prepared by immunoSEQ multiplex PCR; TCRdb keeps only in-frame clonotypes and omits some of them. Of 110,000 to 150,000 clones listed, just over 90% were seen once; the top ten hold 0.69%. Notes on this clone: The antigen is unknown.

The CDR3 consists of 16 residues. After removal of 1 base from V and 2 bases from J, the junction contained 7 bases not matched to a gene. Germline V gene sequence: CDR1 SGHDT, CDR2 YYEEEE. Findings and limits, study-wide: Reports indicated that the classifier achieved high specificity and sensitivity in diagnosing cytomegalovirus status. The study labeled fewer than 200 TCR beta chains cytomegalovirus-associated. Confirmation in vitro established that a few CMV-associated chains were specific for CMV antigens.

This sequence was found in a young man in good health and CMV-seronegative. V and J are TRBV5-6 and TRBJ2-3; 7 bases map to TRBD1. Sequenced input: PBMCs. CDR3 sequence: CASSLLPGQTTDTQYF. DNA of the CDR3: TGTGCCAGCAGCTTGCTTCCGGGACAGACCACAGATACGCAGTATTTT.